The 3 T cell receptor beta chains below all came from one sample that was sequenced in a study of blood T cell repertoires in COVID-19. The data were produced by immunoSEQ multiplex PCR, yet TCRdb's version contains in-frame clones alone and is incomplete. The sample lists hundreds of thousands of clones; approximately 86% were seen once. Sequencing was performed on PBMCs or T cells enriched from blood (not recorded which). The receptors originated from a middle-aged woman with acute COVID-19.

This clone showed up many times. The genes are TRBV4-2 and TRBJ2-3; D may be TRBD2 (6 bases). The CDR3 extends over 14 amino acids. In germline, CDR1 is LGHNA, CDR2 YNFKEQ. V was trimmed by 6 bases and J by 0 bases, leaving 10 bases between them. CDR3 coding DNA: TGTGCCAGCAGACCGGGACTTAGCACAGATACGCAGTATTTT. As protein: CASRPGLSTDTQYF.

The gene calls are TRBV2 and TRBJ1-4; D is unresolved. The V end was cut by 2 bases, the J end by 8 bases, with 15 bases between. This CDR3 region has 15 residues. In germline, CDR1 is SNHLY, CDR2 FYNNEI. The CDR3 DNA sequence: TGTGCCAGCAGTGAATCGACCGGGTACGGCGAAAAACTGTTTTTT. Its protein is CASSESTGYGEKLFF.

J is TRBJ1-1 and V is TRBV27; D is possibly TRBD1 (5 bases). Germline-derived CDR1 and CDR2 are MNHEY and SMNVEV (reference sequence). The V end was cut by 2 bases, the J end by 3 bases, with 13 bases between. The CDR3 length is 15 residues. In DNA form, the CDR3 reads TGTGCCAGCAGTTTAAGCCTCAGGGCTGACACTGAAGCTTTCTTT. It yields the protein CASSLSLRADTEAFF.